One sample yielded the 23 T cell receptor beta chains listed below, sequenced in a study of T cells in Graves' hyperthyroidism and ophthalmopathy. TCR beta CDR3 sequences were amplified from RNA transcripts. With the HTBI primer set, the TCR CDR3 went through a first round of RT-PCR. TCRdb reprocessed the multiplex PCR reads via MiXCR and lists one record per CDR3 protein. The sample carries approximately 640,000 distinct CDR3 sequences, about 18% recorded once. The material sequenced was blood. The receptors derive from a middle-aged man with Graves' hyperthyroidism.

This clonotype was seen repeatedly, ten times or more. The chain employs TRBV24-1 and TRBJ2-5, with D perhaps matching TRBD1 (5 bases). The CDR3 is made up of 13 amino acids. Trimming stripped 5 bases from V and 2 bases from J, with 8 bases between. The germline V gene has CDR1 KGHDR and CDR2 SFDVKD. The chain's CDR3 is CATSGPGQETQYF. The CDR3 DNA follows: TGTGCCACCAGTGGCCCAGGGCAAGAGACCCAGTACTTC.

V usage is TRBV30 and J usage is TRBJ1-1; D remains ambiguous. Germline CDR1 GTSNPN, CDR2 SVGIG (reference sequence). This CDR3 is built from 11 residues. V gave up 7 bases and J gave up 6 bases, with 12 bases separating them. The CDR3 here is CASSSKPEAFF. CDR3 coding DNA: TGTGCCTCTAGCAGTAAACCTGAAGCTTTCTTT.

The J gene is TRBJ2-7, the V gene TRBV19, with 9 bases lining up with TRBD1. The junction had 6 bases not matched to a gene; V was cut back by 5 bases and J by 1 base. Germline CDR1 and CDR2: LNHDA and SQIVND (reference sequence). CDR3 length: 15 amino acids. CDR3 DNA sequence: TGTGCCAGTAGTTCCTCGACAGGGGGTTCCTACGAGCAGTACTTC. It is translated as CASSSSTGGSYEQYF. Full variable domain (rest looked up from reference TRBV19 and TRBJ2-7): DGGITQSPKYLFRKEGQNVTLSCEQNLNHDAMYWYRQDPGQGLRLIYYSQIVNDFQKGDIAEGYSVSREKKESFPLTVTSAQKNPTAFYLCASSSSTGGSYEQYFGPGTRLTVT.

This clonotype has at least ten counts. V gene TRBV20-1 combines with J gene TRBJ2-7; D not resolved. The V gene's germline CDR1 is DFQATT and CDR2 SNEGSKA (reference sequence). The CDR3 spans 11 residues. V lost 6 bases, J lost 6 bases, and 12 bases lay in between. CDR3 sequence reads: CSAVLAGEQYF. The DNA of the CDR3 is TGCAGTGCCGTCCTGGCTGGCGAGCAGTACTTC.

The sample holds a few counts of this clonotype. CDR3 bases: TGCAGCGTCTTTACCGGGACAGCTCGTTCCTACGAGCAGTACTTC. This sequence encodes CSVFTGTARSYEQYF. The V gene is TRBV29-1, the J gene TRBJ2-7; 7 bases match TRBD1. This CDR3 is 15 amino acids long. V shed 6 bases and J 1 base; nucleotides not matched to a gene: 12. CDR1 SQVTM and CDR2 ANQGSEA come from the germline V gene.

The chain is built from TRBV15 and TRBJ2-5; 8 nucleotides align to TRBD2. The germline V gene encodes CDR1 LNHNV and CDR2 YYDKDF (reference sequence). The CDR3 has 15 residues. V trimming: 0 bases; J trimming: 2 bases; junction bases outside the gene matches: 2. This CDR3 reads CATSRDPSGQETQYF. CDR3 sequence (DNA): TGTGCCACCAGCAGAGATCCTAGCGGGCAAGAGACCCAGTACTTC.

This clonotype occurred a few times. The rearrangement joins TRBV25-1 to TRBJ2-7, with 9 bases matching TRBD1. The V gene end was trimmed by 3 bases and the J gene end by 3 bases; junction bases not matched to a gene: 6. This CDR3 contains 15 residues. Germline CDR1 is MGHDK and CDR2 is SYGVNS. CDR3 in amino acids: CASSDTGGVGYEQYF. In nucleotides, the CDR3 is TGTGCCAGCAGTGATACAGGGGGCGTAGGCTACGAGCAGTACTTC.

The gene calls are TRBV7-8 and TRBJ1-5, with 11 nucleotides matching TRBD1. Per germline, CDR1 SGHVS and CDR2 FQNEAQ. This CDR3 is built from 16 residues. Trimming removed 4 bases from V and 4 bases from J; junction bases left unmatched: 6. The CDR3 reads CASSYLGTGGNQPQHF. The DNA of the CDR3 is TGTGCCAGCAGCTACCTCGGGACAGGGGGAAATCAGCCCCAGCATTTT.

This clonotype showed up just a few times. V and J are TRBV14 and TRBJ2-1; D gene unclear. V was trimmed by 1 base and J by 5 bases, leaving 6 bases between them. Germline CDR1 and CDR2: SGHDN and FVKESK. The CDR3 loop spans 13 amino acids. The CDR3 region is CASSQVPDNEQFF. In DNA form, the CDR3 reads TGTGCCAGCAGCCAAGTGCCAGACAATGAGCAGTTCTTC. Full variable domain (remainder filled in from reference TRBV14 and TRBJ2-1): EAGVTQFPSHSVIEKGQTVTLRCDPISGHDNLYWYRRVMGKEIKFLLHFVKESKQDESGMPNNRFLAERTGGTYSTLKVQPAELEDSGVYFCASSQVPDNEQFFGPGTRLTVL.

The chain's CDR3 is CASSRGQTQEAQYF. For the CDR3, the DNA is TGTGCCAGCAGCCGGGGACAGACCCAAGAGGCGCAGTACTTC. The rearrangement uses TRBV11-2 and TRBJ2-5, with TRBD1 matching 7 bases. The J segment lost 11 bases and the V segment lost 5 bases, leaving 14 bases of the junction unmatched. The CDR3 length is 14 residues. Germline V gene sequence: CDR1 SGHAT, CDR2 FQNNGV.

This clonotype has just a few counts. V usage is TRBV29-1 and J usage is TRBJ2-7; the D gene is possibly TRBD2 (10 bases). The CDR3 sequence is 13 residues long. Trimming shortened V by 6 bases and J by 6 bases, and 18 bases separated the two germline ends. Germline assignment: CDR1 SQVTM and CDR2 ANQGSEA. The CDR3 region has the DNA TGCAGCGTACAGGGGGCTAGCGGGAGCGAGCAGTACTTC. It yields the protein CSVQGASGSEQYF.

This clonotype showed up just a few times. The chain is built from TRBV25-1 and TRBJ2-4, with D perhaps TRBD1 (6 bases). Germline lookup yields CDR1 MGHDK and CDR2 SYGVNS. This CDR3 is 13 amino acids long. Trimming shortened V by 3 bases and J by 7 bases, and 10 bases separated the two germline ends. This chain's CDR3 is CASSEGARNIQYF. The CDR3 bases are TGTGCCAGCAGTGAGGGGGCGAGGAACATTCAGTACTTC.

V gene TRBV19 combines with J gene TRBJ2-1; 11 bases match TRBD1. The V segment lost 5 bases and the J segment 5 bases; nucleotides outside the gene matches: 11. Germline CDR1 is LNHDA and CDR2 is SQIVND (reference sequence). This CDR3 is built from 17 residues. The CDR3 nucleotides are TGTGCCAGTAGTCCATACGCCGGGACAGGGGGTAACAATGAGCAGTTCTTC. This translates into CASSPYAGTGGNNEQFF.

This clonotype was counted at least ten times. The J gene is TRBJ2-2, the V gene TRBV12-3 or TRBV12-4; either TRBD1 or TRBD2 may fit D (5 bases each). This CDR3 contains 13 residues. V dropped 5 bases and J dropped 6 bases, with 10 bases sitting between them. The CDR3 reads CASSAGAAGELFF. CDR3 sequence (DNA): TGTGCCAGCAGTGCCGGGGCGGCCGGGGAGCTGTTTTTT.

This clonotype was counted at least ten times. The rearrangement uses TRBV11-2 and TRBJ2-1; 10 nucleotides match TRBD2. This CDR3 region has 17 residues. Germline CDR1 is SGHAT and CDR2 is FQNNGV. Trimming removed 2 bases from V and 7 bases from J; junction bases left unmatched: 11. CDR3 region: CASSLLLAGAGRNEQFF. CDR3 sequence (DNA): TGTGCCAGCAGCTTACTCCTAGCGGGAGCAGGTCGGAATGAGCAGTTCTTC.

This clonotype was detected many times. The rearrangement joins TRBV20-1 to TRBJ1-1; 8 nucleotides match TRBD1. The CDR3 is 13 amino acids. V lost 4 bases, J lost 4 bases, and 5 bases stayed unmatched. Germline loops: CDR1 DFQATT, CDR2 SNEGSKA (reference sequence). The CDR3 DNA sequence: TGCAGTGCTACTAGGACAGGGATCACTGAAGCTTTCTTT. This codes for CSATRTGITEAFF.

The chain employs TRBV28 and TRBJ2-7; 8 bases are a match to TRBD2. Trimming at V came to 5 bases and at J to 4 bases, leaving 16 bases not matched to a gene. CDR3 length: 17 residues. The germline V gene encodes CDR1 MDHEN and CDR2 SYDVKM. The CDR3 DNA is TGTGCCAGCAGTGACCCGAGGGCGGGAGGCCGGTTTTACGAGCAGTACTTC. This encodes CASSDPRAGGRFYEQYF. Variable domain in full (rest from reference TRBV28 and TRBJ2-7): DVKVTQSSRYLVKRTGEKVFLECVQDMDHENMFWYRQDPGLGLRLIYFSYDVKMKEKGDIPEGYSVSREKKERFSLILESASTNQTSMYLCASSDPRAGGRFYEQYFGPGTRLTVT.

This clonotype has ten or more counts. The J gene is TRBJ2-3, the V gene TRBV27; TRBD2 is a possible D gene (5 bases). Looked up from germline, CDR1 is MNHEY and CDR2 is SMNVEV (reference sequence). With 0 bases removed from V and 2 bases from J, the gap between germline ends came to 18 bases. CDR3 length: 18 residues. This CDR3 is CASSLSTPPGFYTDTQYF. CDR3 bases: TGTGCCAGCAGTTTATCGACCCCCCCGGGATTCTACACAGATACGCAGTATTTT.

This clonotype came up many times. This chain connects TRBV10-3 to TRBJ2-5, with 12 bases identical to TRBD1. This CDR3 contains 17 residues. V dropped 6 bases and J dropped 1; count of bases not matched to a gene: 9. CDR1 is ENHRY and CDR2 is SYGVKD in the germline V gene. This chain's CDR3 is CAISSGTGGLTQETQYF. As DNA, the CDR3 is TGTGCCATCAGCTCCGGGACAGGGGGCTTAACCCAAGAGACCCAGTACTTC.

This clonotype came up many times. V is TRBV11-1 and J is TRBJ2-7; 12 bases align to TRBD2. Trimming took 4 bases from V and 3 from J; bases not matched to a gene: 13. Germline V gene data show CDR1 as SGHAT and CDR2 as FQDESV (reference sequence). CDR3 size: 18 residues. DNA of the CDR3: TGTGCCAGCAGCTCGGGACTAGCGGGCCCATCCGGGGGCTACGAGCAGTACTTC. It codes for CASSSGLAGPSGGYEQYF.

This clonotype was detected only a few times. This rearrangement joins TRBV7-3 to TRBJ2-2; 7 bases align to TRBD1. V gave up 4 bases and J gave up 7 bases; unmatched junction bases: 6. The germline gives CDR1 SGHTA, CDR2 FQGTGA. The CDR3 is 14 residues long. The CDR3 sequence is CASSSTGVDGELFF. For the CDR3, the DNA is TGTGCCAGCAGCTCTACAGGGGTGGACGGGGAGCTGTTTTTT.

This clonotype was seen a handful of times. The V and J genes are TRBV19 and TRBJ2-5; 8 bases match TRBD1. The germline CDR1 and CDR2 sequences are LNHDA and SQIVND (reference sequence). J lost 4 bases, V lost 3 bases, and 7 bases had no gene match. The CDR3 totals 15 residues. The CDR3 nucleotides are TGTGCCAGTAGTATCTTGGGCAGGGGGCCAGAGACCCAGTACTTC. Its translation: CASSILGRGPETQYF.

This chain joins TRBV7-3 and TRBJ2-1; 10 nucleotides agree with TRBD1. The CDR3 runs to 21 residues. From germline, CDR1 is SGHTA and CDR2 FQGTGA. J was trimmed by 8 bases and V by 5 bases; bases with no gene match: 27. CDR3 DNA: TGTGCCAGCAGCGGCGGGACAGGGGATGGGGTTCGAGCGGGGAGTAGTGATGAGCAGTTCTTC. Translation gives CASSGGTGDGVRAGSSDEQFF.